The clone carrying this T cell receptor beta chain occurred once. These data belong to a study of CD8 T cells in Susac syndrome. From germline, CDR1 is SNHLY and CDR2 FYNNEI. The CDR3 is 15 amino acids. Trimming cost V 6 bases and J 3 bases; bases outside gene matches: 10. RNA amounts of 0.5 to 1 ug underwent reverse transcription with random hexamers. From the immunoSEQ multiplex PCR reads, TCRdb called clonotypes with MiXCR, one entry per CDR3 protein. The data contain 150,000 to 200,000 distinct CDR3 sequences, approximately 94% of them singletons. Sequencing of TCR beta, carried out with a high-throughput approach, was applied to CD8+ and CD4+ T cells from the blood. While CD8+ and CD4+ T cells were isolated negatively, TEMRA cells were enriched by FACS.

The specimen was CD4+ T cells from PBMCs. This chain uses TRBV2 with TRBJ1-1; 7 bases fit TRBD1. The sequence came from a human donor with multiple sclerosis. Here the CDR3 DNA reads TGTGCCAGCAGGGAGAGCCGACAGGGCTACACTGAAGCTTTCTTT. Protein: CASRESRQGYTEAFF.